The 30 T cell receptor beta chains below come from one sample, sequenced in a study of a mutant IDH1 vaccine in newly diagnosed glioma. TCRdb's table, derived via immunoSEQ multiplex PCR, lists solely in-frame clones and lacks some. This sample yields tens of thousands of clones, of which 75% are seen a single time; roughly 5% belongs to the top ten. The antigens of these receptors remain unknown. Documented time point: week 47, end of study. All doses held 300 ug of mutant IDH1 20-mer peptide, with topical imiquimod. The sample in question was PBMCs, obtained from a glioma patient whose treatment included an IDH1 peptide vaccine. The receptors come from a man aged 50 to 59 with glioma.

This clone was seen many times. The rearrangement joins TRBV7-3 to TRBJ1-2; D is unclear. The germline V and J ends were trimmed by 6 bases and 1 base, with 6 bases remaining between them. Germline V gives CDR1 SGHTA, CDR2 FQGTGA. The CDR3 loop spans 12 amino acids. CDR3 loop: CASSGDNYGYTF. The CDR3 DNA is TGTGCCAGCAGTGGGGATAACTATGGCTACACCTTC.

The chain uses TRBV11-2 and TRBJ2-1, with no clear D. V shed 0 bases and J shed 3 bases, with 6 bases lying between them. CDR3 length: 14 amino acids. CDR1 is SGHAT, CDR2 FQNNGV, per germline. Here the CDR3 reads CASSLEVNYNEQFF. Written as DNA, the CDR3 is TGTGCCAGCAGCTTAGAGGTCAACTACAATGAGCAGTTCTTC. Full variable domain (missing parts from reference TRBV11-2 and TRBJ2-1): EAGVAQSPRYKIIEKRQSVAFWCNPISGHATLYWYQQILGQGPKLLIQFQNNGVVDDSQLPKDRFSAERLKGVDSTLKIQPAKLEDSAVYLCASSLEVNYNEQFFGPGTRLTVL.

This chain links TRBV7-9 with TRBJ2-3, with 7 nucleotides matching TRBD1. The CDR3 loop spans 16 amino acids. CDR1 and CDR2 from the germline V gene are SEHNR and FQNEAQ (reference sequence). Trimming at V came to 6 bases and at J to 2 bases, leaving 11 bases not matched to a gene. The CDR3 DNA reads TGTGCCAGCAGAACCACCGGGACAGACCTCACAGATACGCAGTATTTT. Translated, it gives CASRTTGTDLTDTQYF. The full variable domain, its missing parts supplied by reference TRBV7-9 and TRBJ2-3, is DTGVSQNPRHKITKRGQNVTFRCDPISEHNRLYWYRQTLGQGPEFLTYFQNEAQLEKSRLLSDRFSAERPKGSFSTLEIQRTEQGDSAMYLCASRTTGTDLTDTQYFGPGTRLTVL.

The chain employs TRBV7-9 and TRBJ1-5; D is undetermined. CDR3 length: 13 residues. Germline-derived CDR1 and CDR2 are SEHNR and FQNEAQ (reference sequence). V was clipped by 1 base and J by 7 bases, with 8 bases between them. The CDR3 spells CASSLDGKQPQHF. CDR3 sequence (DNA): TGTGCCAGCAGCTTAGACGGTAAGCAGCCCCAGCATTTT. Together with reference TRBV7-9 and TRBJ1-5, the CDR3 gives the full variable domain: DTGVSQNPRHKITKRGQNVTFRCDPISEHNRLYWYRQTLGQGPEFLTYFQNEAQLEKSRLLSDRFSAERPKGSFSTLEIQRTEQGDSAMYLCASSLDGKQPQHFGDGTRLSIL.

This chain connects TRBV7-9 to TRBJ2-2, with D unclear. The germline CDR1 and CDR2 sequences are SEHNR and FQNEAQ (reference sequence). There are 14 residues in the CDR3. The germline V and J ends were trimmed by 1 base and 0 bases, with 3 bases remaining between them. The CDR3 protein is CASSLVSNTGELFF. The CDR3 nucleotides are TGTGCCAGCAGCTTAGTGTCGAACACCGGGGAGCTGTTTTTT.

V gene TRBV2 combines with J gene TRBJ2-3; 14 bases are a match to TRBD2. Germline CDR1 reads SNHLY; CDR2 reads FYNNEI. This CDR3 has 15 amino acids. J gave up 3 bases and V 7 bases, and 3 bases lay outside the gene matches. CDR3 sequence reads: CASTRTSGGTDTQYF. CDR3 DNA: TGTGCCAGCACTCGGACTAGCGGGGGGACAGATACGCAGTATTTT. Combining the CDR3 with reference TRBV2 and TRBJ2-3 gives the whole variable domain EPEVTQTPSHQVTQMGQEVILRCVPISNHLYFYWYRQILGQKVEFLVSFYNNEISEKSEIFDDQFSVERPDGSNFTLKIRSTKLEDSAMYFCASTRTSGGTDTQYFGPGTRLTVL.

The gene calls are TRBV9 and TRBJ2-1; D unresolved. The CDR3 totals 13 residues. Germline CDR1 SGDLS, CDR2 YYNGEE. Trimming cost V 3 bases and J 9 bases, with 13 bases left between them. The CDR3, as DNA: TGTGCCAGCAGCGCAGCTTACAGCCCTGAGCAGTTCTTC. This encodes CASSAAYSPEQFF.

This clone occurred a few times. The CDR3 loop is CASSLSSGSESYEQYF. The CDR3, as DNA: TGTGCCAGCAGCTTAAGTTCTGGGTCGGAATCCTACGAGCAGTACTTC. This chain connects TRBV7-6 to TRBJ2-7; D ambiguous. CDR1 SGHVS and CDR2 FNYEAQ come from the germline V gene. Trimming left V 2 bases short and J 1 base short, with 15 bases between. The CDR3 contains 16 residues. Looking up the rest from reference TRBV7-6 and TRBJ2-7 gives the full variable domain: GAGVSQSPRYKVTKRGQDVALRCDPISGHVSLYWYRQALGQGPEFLTYFNYEAQQDKSGLPNDRFSAERPEGSISTLTIQRTEQRDSAMYRCASSLSSGSESYEQYFGPGTRLTVT.

CDR3 nucleotides: TGTGCCAGCAGCTTGGCCTCGGGGGGGTACAATGAGCAGTTCTTC. This codes for CASSLASGGYNEQFF. The chain has TRBV5-5 and TRBJ2-1, with 8 nucleotides matching TRBD2. Trimming cost V 0 bases and J 4 bases; bases outside gene matches: 3. There are 15 residues in the CDR3. Germline CDR1 reads SGHKS; CDR2 reads YYEKEE (reference sequence).

This clone was counted once. CDR3 sequence: CASSHRFSYNEQFF. The CDR3 nucleotides are TGTGCCAGCAGCCACAGGTTTTCCTACAATGAGCAGTTCTTC. The J gene is TRBJ2-1, the V gene TRBV5-6, with a weak D call TRBD1 (5 bases). V was cut by 4 bases and J by 1 base, with 9 bases left in between. The V gene's germline CDR1 is SGHDT and CDR2 YYEEEE. CDR3 length: 14 amino acids.

The V call is TRBV7-8, the J call TRBJ1-2, with D hard to call. V lost 2 bases and J lost 8, with 9 bases in between. CDR1 is SGHVS, CDR2 FQNEAQ, per germline. This CDR3 is built from 12 residues. The CDR3 loop reads CASSLSGYGYTF. The DNA for the CDR3 is TGTGCCAGCAGCTTATCGGGTTACGGCTACACCTTC.

This sequence joins TRBV28 and TRBJ1-5; D not certain. The CDR3 runs to 16 residues. Germline lookup yields CDR1 MDHEN and CDR2 SYDVKM. V was shortened by 2 bases and J by 6 bases, with 17 bases between the two germline ends. CDR3 sequence: CASSLLRGRVGQPQHF. CDR3 sequence (DNA): TGTGCCAGCAGTTTACTTCGGGGTAGAGTAGGTCAGCCCCAGCATTTT.

The V gene is TRBV7-2, the J gene TRBJ2-5; D is uncertain. The ends were cut back, 5 bases at V and 5 bases at J, with 12 bases in the middle. The germline V gene encodes CDR1 SGHTA and CDR2 FQGNSA. This CDR3 is built from 13 residues. The CDR3: CASSRSPEETQYF. As DNA, the CDR3 is TGTGCCAGCAGCCGATCCCCGGAGGAGACCCAGTACTTC.

The chain recombines TRBV6-5 with TRBJ2-5; a weak D match, TRBD2 (5 bases). Trimming took off 7 bases at V and 4 bases at J, with 16 bases between the two ends. Germline V gene data show CDR1 as MNHEY and CDR2 as SVGAGI. The CDR3 has 14 residues. The CDR3 here is CASNLLGSGETQYF. The CDR3 DNA sequence: TGTGCCAGCAACCTTTTGGGGAGCGGAGAGACCCAGTACTTC.

CDR3 nucleotides: TGCGCCAGCAGCCAAGGGTGGGGGAAATTCGGCGAGCAGTACTTC. Its protein product is CASSQGWGKFGEQYF. The V gene is TRBV4-1, the J gene TRBJ2-7; D possibly uses TRBD1 or TRBD2 (5 bases each). CDR3 length: 15 residues. V was pared by 1 base and J by 6 bases, with 16 bases between. Germline lookup yields CDR1 MGHRA and CDR2 YSYEKL.

J is TRBJ2-2 and V is TRBV7-8; 9 positions match TRBD2. V was pared by 6 bases and J by 0 bases, with 2 bases of the junction left unmatched. This CDR3 spans 15 amino acids. CDR1 and CDR2 from the germline V gene are SGHVS and FQNEAQ. CDR3 sequence (DNA): TGTGCCAGCAGTCGCGGGGGGGCGAACACCGGGGAGCTGTTTTTT. Translating gives CASSRGGANTGELFF.

This clone was seen only once. The chain recombines TRBV9 with TRBJ1-3; possible D gene TRBD1, 5 bases. Germline V gene data show CDR1 as SGDLS and CDR2 as YYNGEE. The CDR3 loop spans 14 amino acids. V was trimmed by 4 bases and J by 0 bases, leaving 8 bases between them. In DNA, the CDR3 is TGTGCCAGCAGCCTGACAGCCTCTGGAAACACCATATATTTT. Translated, it gives CASSLTASGNTIYF.

This sequence joins TRBV2 and TRBJ2-7; D gene unclear. V was trimmed by 3 bases and J by 0 bases, leaving 6 bases between them. Per germline, CDR1 SNHLY and CDR2 FYNNEI. The CDR3 extends over 13 amino acids. The CDR3 loop reads CASSEMPSYEQYF. CDR3 in DNA: TGTGCCAGCAGTGAGATGCCCTCCTACGAGCAGTACTTC.

The V and J genes are TRBV5-1 and TRBJ1-2; no definite D call. The V end was cut by 1 base, the J end by 8 bases, with 12 bases between. CDR1 is SGHRS, CDR2 YFSETQ, per germline. The CDR3 consists of 13 residues. CDR3 residues: CASSLSADGGYTF. Written as DNA, the CDR3 is TGCGCCAGCAGCTTGAGTGCCGACGGGGGCTACACCTTC. Full variable domain (missing parts from reference TRBV5-1 and TRBJ1-2): KAGVTQTPRYLIKTRGQQVTLSCSPISGHRSVSWYQQTPGQGLQFLFEYFSETQRNKGNFPGRFSGRQFSNSRSEMNVSTLELGDSALYLCASSLSADGGYTFGSGTRLTVV.

This chain uses TRBV4-2 with TRBJ2-5; TRBD2 matches 7 bases. In germline, CDR1 is LGHNA, CDR2 YNFKEQ. V lost 2 bases and J lost 7; bases outside the gene matches: 7. The CDR3 contains 14 residues. The CDR3 sequence is CASSQTLAAGTQYF. CDR3 DNA: TGTGCCAGCAGCCAAACTCTAGCGGCAGGGACCCAGTACTTC.

The chain has TRBV2 and TRBJ1-4; unclear D gene. Germline V CDR1 and CDR2: SNHLY, FYNNEI. This CDR3 region has 14 residues. V was clipped by 2 bases and J by 3 bases, with 7 bases between them. CDR3 coding DNA: TGTGCCAGCAGTGAAAGGGCAGCTAATGAAAAACTGTTTTTT. Encoded protein: CASSERAANEKLFF.

The rearrangement uses TRBV19 and TRBJ1-4; D gene uncertain. The CDR3 loop spans 14 amino acids. Trimming removed 0 bases from V and 6 bases from J, with 8 bases in between. Germline V lookup: CDR1 LNHDA, CDR2 SQIVND (reference sequence). The CDR3 nucleotides read TGTGCCAGTAGTATAGATCTAGGAGATGAAAAACTGTTTTTT. Its translation is CASSIDLGDEKLFF.

The chain carries TRBV5-1 and TRBJ1-1; the D gene is possibly TRBD1 (5 bases). Germline CDR1 reads SGHRS; CDR2 reads YFSETQ. Between the trimmed V and J ends, which lost 0 bases and 4 bases, there was a span of 10 bases. The CDR3 is 14 amino acids. The CDR3 DNA sequence: TGCGCCAGCAGCTTGGAGGGGACGGGCACTGAAGCTTTCTTT. Translation: CASSLEGTGTEAFF.

This chain connects TRBV29-1 to TRBJ1-2, with D possibly TRBD1 on 5 matching bases. Trimming cost V 6 bases and J 5 bases, with 13 bases left between them. The CDR3 consists of 12 residues. CDR1 is SQVTM and CDR2 is ANQGSEA in the germline V gene. DNA for the CDR3: TGCAGCGTCCGGGGCACCATATATGGCTACACCTTC. This codes for CSVRGTIYGYTF.

The rearrangement uses TRBV5-1 and TRBJ2-1; TRBD2 matches 15 bases. The CDR3 consists of 17 residues. Germline CDR1 and CDR2: SGHRS and YFSETQ. V gave up 4 bases and J gave up 8 bases; unmatched junction bases: 10. In DNA form, the CDR3 reads TGCGCCAGCAGCAGAGCCAGGACTAGCGGGGGGGCAGATGAGCAGTTCTTC. This sequence encodes CASSRARTSGGADEQFF.

This clone was found a few times. V and J are TRBV5-1 and TRBJ2-5, with 11 bases identical to TRBD1. V lost 5 bases to trimming and J lost 3 bases; unmatched junction nucleotides: 9. Per the germline V gene, CDR1 is SGHRS and CDR2 is YFSETQ. There are 16 residues in the CDR3. The CDR3 spells CASSYAGTGGKETQYF. The CDR3 nucleotides read TGCGCCAGCAGTTATGCAGGGACAGGGGGTAAAGAGACCCAGTACTTC.

The chain combines TRBV11-1 with TRBJ2-7; D might be TRBD1 (5 bases). The CDR3 is 13 amino acids. V was trimmed by 0 bases and J by 5 bases, leaving 8 bases between them. The V gene's germline CDR1 is SGHAT and CDR2 FQDESV (reference sequence). CDR3 DNA: TGTGCCAGCAGCTTAGCGGGGCAGGACGAGCAGTACTTC. This translates into CASSLAGQDEQYF.

The chain links TRBV6-6 to TRBJ1-5; the match to TRBD1 covers 9 bases. Germline CDR1 and CDR2: MNHNY and SVGAGI (reference sequence). V lost 5 bases to trimming and J lost 6 bases; unmatched junction nucleotides: 8. This CDR3 comprises 15 residues. CDR3 DNA sequence: TGTGCCAGCAGTCCTTATGGACAGGGGACTCAGCCCCAGCATTTT. This codes for CASSPYGQGTQPQHF.

This chain's CDR3 is CAWSVRLRTEAFF. The CDR3 bases are TGTGCCTGGAGTGTACGACTCCGGACTGAAGCTTTCTTT. The chain is built from TRBV30 and TRBJ1-1; D not certain. With 0 bases removed from V and 5 bases from J, the gap between germline ends came to 10 bases. The germline gives CDR1 GTSNPN, CDR2 SVGIG (reference sequence). This CDR3 is 13 amino acids long.

The rearrangement uses TRBV5-4 and TRBJ2-1; 9 nucleotides match TRBD2. The V and J ends lost 4 bases and 4 bases, in that order; junction bases with no gene match: 6. Germline CDR1 is SGHNT and CDR2 is YYREEE (reference sequence). The CDR3 totals 15 residues. The CDR3 DNA reads TGTGCCAGCAGCATGACTAGCGGTACATACAATGAGCAGTTCTTC. It yields the protein CASSMTSGTYNEQFF. The variable domain in full, completed from reference TRBV5-4 and TRBJ2-1, reads ETGVTQSPTHLIKTRGQQVTLRCSSQSGHNTVSWYQQALGQGPQFIFQYYREEENGRGNFPPRFSGLQFPNYSSELNVNALELDDSALYLCASSMTSGTYNEQFFGPGTRLTVL.